These T cell receptor beta chains were read from a single sample in a study of T cell repertoires in ileal Crohn's disease. Assay used: immunoSEQ multiplex PCR; TCRdb lists only in-frame clones, some missing. The sample consists of 7,000 or so clones, 74% of them appearing once. What was sequenced was ileal tissue. These receptors originate from an adult with Crohn's disease. The CDR3 runs from the conserved cysteine through the conserved F or W. A D gene is named only where the DNA matches it firmly. Rows may omit the clone size; those that give it use once, few, many or a size class.

d_call	clone_size	v_call	j_call	cdr3_nt	cdr3_aa
.	.	TRBV5-4	TRBJ1-1	TGTGCCAGCAGCTCGCAACAGGGACGGGCTGGGGCTGAAGCTTTCTTT	CASSSQQGRAGAEAFF
TRBD1	few	TRBV7-8	TRBJ2-7	TGTGCCAGCAGCTTATTCCGAGACAGGGGGCGGGACGAGCAGTACTTC	CASSLFRDRGRDEQYF
.	few	TRBV9	TRBJ2-1	TGTGCCAGCAGCGGGTGGGATAGCTCCTACAATGAGCAGTTCTTC	CASSGWDSSYNEQFF
.	.	TRBV27	TRBJ2-2	TGTGCCAGCAGTTACCTGGCTAGCTTGACCGGGGAGCTGTTTTTT	CASSYLASLTGELFF
.	.	TRBV5-8	TRBJ2-2	TGTGCCAGCAGCGTGAATCCCACCCGGGCCGGGGAGCTGTTTTTT	CASSVNPTRAGELFF
.	.	TRBV29-1	TRBJ2-7	TGCAGCGTTTCCAGTCGCAGGGAGGAGCAGTACTTC	CSVSSRREEQYF
TRBD1	few	TRBV5-4	TRBJ1-4	TGTGCCAGCAGGCGGGACAGGGGTAATGAAAAACTGTTTTTT	CASRRDRGNEKLFF
.	once	TRBV5-8	TRBJ2-2	TGTGCCAGCAGCTTGGAAGGGGTTAACACCGGGGAGCTGTTTTTT	CASSLEGVNTGELFF
.	.	TRBV28	TRBJ1-3	TGTGCCACCCTAACCCAGGGTCCTGGAAACACCATATATTTT	CATLTQGPGNTIYF
.	.	TRBV10-3	TRBJ2-3	TGTGCCATCAGTGCATTGGGGGGGCTATTGGCAGATACGCAGTATTTT	CAISALGGLLADTQYF
.	.	TRBV2	TRBJ1-1	TGTGCCAGCAGTGACCCCGGGCTCGCGGGGACTGAAGCTTTCTTT	CASSDPGLAGTEAFF
TRBD1	few	TRBV7-7	TRBJ2-1	TGTGCTAGCAGCCCAACCGGGACAGGGGGTAATGAGCAGTTCTTC	CASSPTGTGGNEQFF
TRBD1	.	TRBV6-5	TRBJ2-1	TGTGCCAGCAGTTACTCGACAGGGTACAATGAGCAGTTCTTC	CASSYSTGYNEQFF
.	once	TRBV4-1	TRBJ1-2	TGCGCCAGCAGCCAAGAAACAGGACGTAACTATGGCTACACCTTC	CASSQETGRNYGYTF
.	once	TRBV6-5	TRBJ1-1	TGTGCCAGCAGTTACGAAAGAAACACTGAAGCTTTCTTT	CASSYERNTEAFF
.	.	TRBV5-1	TRBJ2-7	TGCGCCAGCAGGGAGGACGACACCTACGAGCAGTACTTC	CASREDDTYEQYF
TRBD1	.	TRBV7-9	TRBJ1-4	TGTGCCAGCAGCAACAGACAGGGGGTGGATGAAAAACTGTTTTTT	CASSNRQGVDEKLFF
.	.	TRBV19	TRBJ2-7	TGTGCCAGTAGTACCCCAAACAGGTACGAGCAGTACTTC	CASSTPNRYEQYF